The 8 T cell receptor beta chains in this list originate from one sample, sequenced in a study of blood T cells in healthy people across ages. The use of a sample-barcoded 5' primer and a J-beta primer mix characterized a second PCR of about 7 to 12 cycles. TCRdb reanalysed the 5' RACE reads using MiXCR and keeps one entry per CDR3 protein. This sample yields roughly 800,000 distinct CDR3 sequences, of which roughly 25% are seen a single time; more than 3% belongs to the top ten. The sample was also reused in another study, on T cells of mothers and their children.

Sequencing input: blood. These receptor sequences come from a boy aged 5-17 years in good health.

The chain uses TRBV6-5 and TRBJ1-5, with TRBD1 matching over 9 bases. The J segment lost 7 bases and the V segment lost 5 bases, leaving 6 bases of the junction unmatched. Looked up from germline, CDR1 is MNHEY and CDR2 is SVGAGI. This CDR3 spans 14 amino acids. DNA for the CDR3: TGTGCCAGCAGTAAGGACAGGGGAGGACAGCCCCAGCATTTT. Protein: CASSKDRGGQPQHF.

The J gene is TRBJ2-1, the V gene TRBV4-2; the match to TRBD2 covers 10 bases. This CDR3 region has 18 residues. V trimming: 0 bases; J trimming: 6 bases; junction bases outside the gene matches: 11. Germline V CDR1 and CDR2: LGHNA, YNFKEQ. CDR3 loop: CASSQDHSPLAGANEQFF. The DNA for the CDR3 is TGTGCCAGCAGCCAAGATCATAGTCCCCTAGCGGGAGCCAATGAGCAGTTCTTC.

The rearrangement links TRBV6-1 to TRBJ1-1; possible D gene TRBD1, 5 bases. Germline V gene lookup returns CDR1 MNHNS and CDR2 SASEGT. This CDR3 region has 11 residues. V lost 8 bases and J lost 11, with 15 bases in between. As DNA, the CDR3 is TGTGCCAGCCGGGAGGGGAGCGCGGCTTTCTTT. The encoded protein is CASREGSAAFF.

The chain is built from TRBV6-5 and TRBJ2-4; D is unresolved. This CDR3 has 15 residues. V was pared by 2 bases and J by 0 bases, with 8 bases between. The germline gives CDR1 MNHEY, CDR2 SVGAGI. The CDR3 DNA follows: TGTGCCAGCAGTTACAGTGCACTAGCCAAAAACATTCAGTACTTC. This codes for CASSYSALAKNIQYF.

The CDR3 is CASRQGAEGTQYF. DNA for the CDR3: TGCGCCAGCAGGCAGGGGGCGGAGGGGACCCAGTACTTC. The rearrangement uses TRBV4-3 and TRBJ2-5, with TRBD1 matching over 8 bases. Trimming removed 6 bases from V and 7 bases from J; junction bases left unmatched: 7. Germline CDR1 LGHNA, CDR2 YSLEER. This CDR3 spans 13 amino acids.

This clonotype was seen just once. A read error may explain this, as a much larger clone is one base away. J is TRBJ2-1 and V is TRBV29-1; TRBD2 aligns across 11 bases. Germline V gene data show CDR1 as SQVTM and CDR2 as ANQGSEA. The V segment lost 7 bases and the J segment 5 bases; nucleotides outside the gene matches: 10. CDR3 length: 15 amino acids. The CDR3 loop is CSAVDRLAGNNEQFF. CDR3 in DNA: TGCAGCGCCGTCGACAGACTAGCGGGAAACAATGAGCAGTTCTTC.

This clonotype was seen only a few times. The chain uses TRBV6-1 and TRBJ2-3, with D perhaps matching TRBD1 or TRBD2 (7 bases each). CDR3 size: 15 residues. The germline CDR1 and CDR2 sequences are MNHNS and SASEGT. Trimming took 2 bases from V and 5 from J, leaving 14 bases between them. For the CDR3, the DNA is TGTGCCAGCAGTGAATGGGGAGGGGGCATAGATACGCAGTATTTT. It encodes CASSEWGGGIDTQYF.

CDR3 sequence: CASCQGIFYEQYF. For the CDR3, the DNA is TGTGCCAGCTGTCAGGGTATTTTCTACGAGCAGTACTTC. The rearrangement joins TRBV2 to TRBJ2-7; D is perhaps TRBD1 (5 bases). In germline, CDR1 is SNHLY, CDR2 FYNNEI. The CDR3 runs to 13 residues. The V gene lost 8 bases and the J gene lost 3 bases, with 14 bases spanning the gap.